This entry concerns a single T cell receptor beta chain. The clone's antigen remains unknown. No quality values exist for individual bases; no much larger clone is one base distant. The data are from a study of shared clonotypes between healthy human individuals (dated by TCRdb to the early 2020s). In the study overall: The cohort comprised two women and a few men aged 18 to 49 years. Blood TCR repertoires of four to six healthy adults were deeply sequenced to estimate repertoire size and the extent of clonotype sharing between individuals. To increase sequencing depth and limit assay-specific biases, TCR repertoire library preparation and sequencing were carried out by different laboratories using diverse techniques. Between about 0.85 and 9.5 billion PBMCs per donor were obtained by leukapheresis. Per donor, three plates each were used for CD4 naive and CD4 memory, two for CD8 naive, and one for CD8 memory.

Broader findings and caveats from the paper: Pairwise subsampling indicated that sequencing depth was expected to affect the degree of clonotype sharing among donors. Sampling was restricted to blood, and TCR repertoires in tissues likely differ from the TCR repertoires found in blood. Compared with non-shared clonotypes, the clonotypes found in all four sorted-subset donors had higher generation probabilities. Sharing across a handful of donors was observed for around 4.8% of naive CD4, under 4% of naive CD8, about 2.3% of memory CD4, and about 0.38% of memory CD8 clonotypes. Rarefaction of sorted-subset datasets indicated incomplete sequencing despite the large sequencing depth. Naive subsets generally had larger estimated clonotype richness than memory subsets. The small number of donors limited the genetic and exposure-history diversity represented.

V gives up 7 bases and J gives up 7 bases, and the segment between their germline ends measures 22 bases. The CDR3 contains 16 residues, cysteine and phenylalanine counted. Only CDR3 DNA remains: 48 bases, in frame from the first base. CDR1 is given as SNHLY and CDR2 as FYNNEI, both from the germline V gene. The donors were healthy, HIV-negative adults who had no recently reported acute infections or vaccinations. Only Caucasian adults living in Nashville, Tennessee, USA were represented among the donors. CD4+ T cells were enriched through magnetic negative selection, after which naive cells were positively selected on CD45RA and the remaining negative fraction served as the memory subset. After blood collection by leukapheresis, PBMCs were isolated using Ficoll-Histopaque density gradient centrifugation and then cryopreserved in the vapor phase of liquid nitrogen. Purity and quantity of every magnetically sorted T cell population were checked by analytical flow cytometry. From each sorted fraction, genomic DNA was isolated and quantified by UV absorbance on a Nanodrop 2000c.

Using the deep immunoSEQ assay, TCR CDR3 regions were amplified from genomic DNA by multiplex PCR. Extracted genomic DNA from each cell subset was spread evenly across all wells of several immunoSEQ 96-well plates, with each plate serving as a replicate. Each replicate PCR for sorted subsets received around 210 ng genomic DNA, equal to around 32,000 T cell genomes. The purified libraries were quantified using a Qubit 3.0 fluorometer, sized with a Bioanalyzer 2100, and then quantified again using the KAPA Library Quantification kit. Every immunoSEQ 96-well plate was sequenced on a separate single-read 150-cycle Illumina NextSeq 550 flow cell. Processing in the source paper ran as follows. Because only junctional sequences without quality scores were contained in the immunoSEQ output, filtering matching that applied to full-length reads could not be performed. To assign V/J genes and CDR3, sequences were annotated against IMGT germline references using PyIR, a Python wrapper for IgBLAST v1.9. Any read was removed if the V/J assignment was weak (E-value above 1e-6), the CDR3 was missing, or the read contained stop codons, out-of-frame junctions, or ambiguous translated residues. V3J clonotypes were defined as sequences sharing an identical inferred V gene, J gene, and CDR3 amino acid sequence. The percentage overlap between two repertoires was calculated by dividing the number of shared unique clonotypes by the size of the smaller repertoire. Three approaches were used to assess repertoire richness: RTK rarefaction, the Chao1 estimator, and Recon v2.1 estimates of unobserved clonotypes. Generation probabilities for all TCRbeta clonotypes obtained by the gDNA method from a handful of donors were computed using OLGA. TCRdb mirrors the immuneACCESS table, restricted to in-frame sequences. Some clones are absent from its copies; in checked studies, under half trace to an unresolved V gene, and the reason for the others is unknown. Clone size and the V and J calls come from that table; the DNA yielded D and trimming. Here the sample has around 1 million clones; 76% occur a single time. The ten largest clonotypes hold about 1.5% of the sample.

The source is a young man in good health. The chain is encoded by TRBV2 joined to TRBJ1-4; no D gene can be assigned with confidence. Sequencing used memory CD4+ T cells sorted from blood. The cell subset or site label, as the study defines it: CD45RA-negative fraction. CDR3 region: CASTAAKTHSGEKLFF. The DNA is as follows: TGTGCCAGCACCGCTGCGAAGACACACTCAGGTGAAAAACTGTTTTTT.